A single sample is the source of the 26 T cell receptor beta chains below, sequenced in a study of cytomegalovirus exposure and HLA in healthy donors. Generated by immunoSEQ multiplex PCR, the TCRdb table keeps only in-frame clones and is missing some. This sample yields 250,000 to 400,000 clones, of which around 87% are seen a single time; about 1% belongs to the top ten. Sequencing input: PBMCs. All receptors come from a woman in her twenties or thirties in good health and CMV-seropositive.

The chain combines TRBV4-3 with TRBJ1-2; TRBD1 agrees at 8 bases. Per the germline V gene, CDR1 is LGHNA and CDR2 is YSLEER. The V segment lost 3 bases and the J segment 3 bases; nucleotides outside the gene matches: 12. The CDR3 is made up of 17 amino acids. The CDR3 sequence: CASSHLVPGQGDYGYTF. CDR3 nucleotides: TGCGCCAGCAGCCACCTAGTCCCCGGACAGGGAGACTATGGCTACACCTTC.

The chain couples TRBV6-1 to TRBJ1-4; 8 nucleotides match TRBD1. V shed 3 bases and J 4 bases; nucleotides not matched to a gene: 7. The CDR3 covers 16 residues. The germline gives CDR1 MNHNS, CDR2 SASEGT. The CDR3 coding sequence is TGTGCCAGCAGTGACCCCCGTGGACAGGGTAATGAAAAACTGTTTTTT. It translates to CASSDPRGQGNEKLFF.

The V and J genes are TRBV2 and TRBJ2-1, with D tentatively TRBD1 (7 bases). The germline V gene has CDR1 SNHLY and CDR2 FYNNEI. CDR3 size: 14 residues. The ends were cut back, 10 bases at V and 4 bases at J, with 17 bases in the middle. The CDR3 loop reads CATTPEGQYNEQFF. CDR3 coding DNA: TGTGCCACCACGCCGGAGGGACAGTACAATGAGCAGTTCTTC.

The J gene is TRBJ2-2, the V gene TRBV19, with TRBD1 matching over 12 bases. The J segment lost 6 bases and the V segment lost 9 bases, leaving 5 bases of the junction unmatched. CDR3 length: 14 amino acids. The germline CDR1 and CDR2 sequences are LNHDA and SQIVND (reference sequence). This CDR3 is CASRDRGRAGELFF. CDR3 in DNA: TGTGCCAGCCGGGACAGGGGGCGCGCCGGGGAGCTGTTTTTT.

Remarks on this clone: Other DNA sequences in this specimen translate into the identical CDR3. Here the CDR3 DNA reads TGTGCCTGGAGTGTGTTGGGAGGTCAGCCCCAGCATTTT. Translating it yields CAWSVLGGQPQHF. The V call is TRBV30, the J call TRBJ1-5; D is ambiguous. This CDR3 is built from 13 residues. The germline V gene has CDR1 GTSNPN and CDR2 SVGIG (reference sequence). Between the trimmed V and J ends, which lost 0 bases and 6 bases, there was a span of 9 bases.

This clone was detected once. The V call is TRBV11-2, the J call TRBJ1-1; D unresolved. Germline V gives CDR1 SGHAT, CDR2 FQNNGV. This CDR3 comprises 13 residues. The V gene lost 4 bases and the J gene lost 5 bases, with 11 bases spanning the gap. The CDR3 bases are TGTGCCAGCAGCTCGACGGGTGAGACTGAAGCTTTCTTT. Amino acids: CASSSTGETEAFF.

The chain uses TRBV5-1 and TRBJ2-3, with 10 positions matching TRBD2. Trimming took 3 bases from V and 3 from J; bases not matched to a gene: 7. CDR3 length equals 16 residues. Germline V gene sequence: CDR1 SGHRS, CDR2 YFSETQ. CDR3 residues: CASSSLAGVVTDTQYF. The CDR3 bases are TGCGCCAGCAGCTCGCTAGCGGGAGTGGTTACAGATACGCAGTATTTT.

V usage is TRBV5-1 and J usage is TRBJ1-1; 11 nucleotides align to TRBD1. The junction had 15 bases not matched to a gene; V was cut back by 1 base and J by 1 base. Germline V CDR1 and CDR2: SGHRS, YFSETQ. CDR3 length: 20 residues. CDR3 nucleotides: TGCGCCAGCAGCTTGTGGACAGGGGGCGTTGGGTCATTGAAGAACACTGAAGCTTTCTTT. As protein: CASSLWTGGVGSLKNTEAFF.

V and J are TRBV9 and TRBJ2-7, with 13 bases lining up with TRBD2. V was clipped by 2 bases and J by 5 bases; unmatched bases: 10. Germline V gene sequence: CDR1 SGDLS, CDR2 YYNGEE. This CDR3 is 17 amino acids long. In DNA form, the CDR3 reads TGTGCCAGCAGCGTCGGGACTAGCGGGACTCCCAGTCACGAGCAGTACTTC. Translating it yields CASSVGTSGTPSHEQYF. The entire variable domain, with the rest obtained from reference TRBV9 and TRBJ2-7, is as follows: DSGVTQTPKHLITATGQRVTLRCSPRSGDLSVYWYQQSLDQGLQFLIQYYNGEERAKGNILERFSAQQFPDLHSELNLSSLELGDSALYFCASSVGTSGTPSHEQYFGPGTRLTVT.

J is TRBJ2-1 and V is TRBV7-8; unclear D gene. This CDR3 is 12 amino acids long. In germline, CDR1 is SGHVS, CDR2 FQNEAQ. The V and J ends lost 5 bases and 4 bases respectively, with 6 bases between them. The CDR3 DNA reads as TGTGCCAGCAGCGTGTCTTACAATGAGCAGTTCTTC. As protein: CASSVSYNEQFF.

The chain uses TRBV5-8 and TRBJ1-5; D is undetermined. V lost 6 bases and J lost 4, with 14 bases in between. Germline V CDR1 and CDR2: SGHTS, YDEGEE. The CDR3 contains 14 residues. CDR3 region: CASTPRAANQPQHF. CDR3 DNA: TGTGCCAGCACCCCCCGGGCAGCAAATCAGCCCCAGCATTTT.

The rearrangement links TRBV9 to TRBJ2-7, with D perhaps matching TRBD1 (5 bases). From germline, CDR1 is SGDLS and CDR2 YYNGEE. Trimming removed 4 bases at V and 5 bases at J, with 19 bases between. The CDR3 is 15 residues long. CDR3 sequence (DNA): TGTGCCAGCAGCCCCCGATGGACATTTACCCACGAGCAGTACTTC. Translated: CASSPRWTFTHEQYF.

The chain employs TRBV14 and TRBJ2-6; 15 nucleotides agree with TRBD2. The J segment lost 2 bases and the V segment lost 3 bases, leaving 5 bases of the junction unmatched. The CDR3 has 19 amino acids. In germline, CDR1 is SGHDN, CDR2 FVKESK. DNA for the CDR3: TGTGCCAGCAGCCATGGACTAGCGGGAGGGGCTACTGGGGCCAACGTCCTGACTTTC. Its protein product is CASSHGLAGGATGANVLTF.

The rearrangement links TRBV6-5 to TRBJ2-3; 8 bases match TRBD1. The CDR3 length is 13 residues. V dropped 11 bases and J dropped 1; count of bases not matched to a gene: 5. Germline-derived CDR1 and CDR2 are MNHEY and SVGAGI. CDR3: CASKTGGTDTQYF. The CDR3 DNA reads TGTGCCTCAAAGACAGGGGGCACAGATACGCAGTATTTT.

The chain is built from TRBV7-2 and TRBJ2-1, with a possible D match to TRBD2 (5 bases). V was pared by 2 bases and J by 3 bases, with 14 bases between. From germline, CDR1 is SGHTA and CDR2 FQGNSA. The CDR3 covers 16 residues. This CDR3 is CASSLLVPSYYNEQFF. The CDR3 DNA sequence: TGTGCCAGCAGCTTATTAGTCCCTAGCTACTACAATGAGCAGTTCTTC. Full variable domain (outside the CDR3, taken from reference TRBV7-2 and TRBJ2-1): GAGVSQSPSNKVTEKGKDVELRCDPISGHTALYWYRQSLGQGLEFLIYFQGNSAPDKSGLPSDRFSAERTGGSVSTLTIQRTQQEDSAVYLCASSLLVPSYYNEQFFGPGTRLTVL.

The V and J genes are TRBV27 and TRBJ2-1; the D gene is possibly TRBD2 (6 bases). This CDR3 region has 14 residues. Germline assignment: CDR1 MNHEY and CDR2 SMNVEV (reference sequence). Trimming stripped 3 bases from V and 4 bases from J, with 10 bases between. For the CDR3, the DNA is TGTGCCAGCAGTTTCAGCGGGCAGTACAATGAGCAGTTCTTC. Its translation: CASSFSGQYNEQFF.

This sequence joins TRBV6-1 and TRBJ2-1; D remains ambiguous. Germline V gene lookup returns CDR1 MNHNS and CDR2 SASEGT. Trimming removed 3 bases at V and 1 base at J, with 4 bases between. This CDR3 spans 13 amino acids. The CDR3 nucleotides read TGTGCCAGCAGTGAGGGTTCCTACAATGAGCAGTTCTTC. It is translated as CASSEGSYNEQFF.

This clone turned up a few times. This chain uses TRBV18 with TRBJ2-4; unclear D gene. The V end was cut by 2 bases, the J end by 1 base, with 6 bases between. The V gene's germline CDR1 is KGHSH and CDR2 LQKENI. The CDR3 contains 14 residues. CDR3 sequence reads: CASSPVGAKNIQYF. In DNA, the CDR3 is TGTGCCAGCTCACCAGTGGGGGCCAAAAACATTCAGTACTTC. Full variable domain (remainder filled in from reference TRBV18 and TRBJ2-4): NAGVMQNPRHLVRRRGQEARLRCSPMKGHSHVYWYRQLPEEGLKFMVYLQKENIIDESGMPKERFSAEFPKEGPSILRIQQVVRGDSAAYFCASSPVGAKNIQYFGAGTRLSVL.

The chain joins TRBV27 to TRBJ2-1; 9 bases map to TRBD2. Germline CDR1 reads MNHEY; CDR2 reads SMNVEV (reference sequence). The CDR3 runs to 15 residues. Losses at the gene ends were 2 bases for V and 6 bases for J; bases not matched to a gene: 5. The CDR3 DNA is TGTGCCAGCAGTTTAAGTCTAGCGGGGATCAATGAGCAGTTCTTC. Encoded protein: CASSLSLAGINEQFF.

The V gene is TRBV6-4, the J gene TRBJ2-7; D call uncertain. CDR1 and CDR2 (germline): MRHNA, SNTAGT. The CDR3 contains 15 residues. Trimming stripped 5 bases from V and 5 bases from J, with 19 bases between. CDR3 DNA: TGTGCCAGCAGTTCTCACCAGGAGTCCTGGGACGAGCAGTACTTC. Its protein is CASSSHQESWDEQYF.

This clone has only one observation. This chain links TRBV4-1 with TRBJ1-1; possibly TRBD1 for D (5 bases). CDR1 is MGHRA, CDR2 YSYEKL, per germline. There are 14 residues in the CDR3. Trimming left V 5 bases short and J 0 bases short, with 10 bases between. The CDR3 coding sequence is TGCGCCAGCAGCGCCAGGACACTGAACACTGAAGCTTTCTTT. It specifies CASSARTLNTEAFF.

The chain carries TRBV27 and TRBJ2-5; D assignment may be TRBD1 or TRBD2 (5 bases each). This CDR3 spans 16 amino acids. Trimming removed 5 bases at V and 0 bases at J, with 16 bases between. Germline V CDR1 and CDR2: MNHEY, SMNVEV (reference sequence). The CDR3 loop reads CASSISGPLNQETQYF. The CDR3 DNA reads as TGTGCCAGCAGTATTTCGGGGCCCCTAAACCAAGAGACCCAGTACTTC.

The chain has TRBV29-1 and TRBJ2-7; 11 nucleotides align to TRBD2. Germline V CDR1 and CDR2: SQVTM, ANQGSEA. V lost 1 base, J lost 3 bases, and 5 bases stayed unmatched. The length of the CDR3 is 15 residues. The CDR3: CSVEARLAGNYEQYF. The CDR3 nucleotides read TGCAGCGTTGAAGCCAGACTAGCGGGAAACTACGAGCAGTACTTC.

The chain uses TRBV28 and TRBJ2-5, with 9 nucleotides matching TRBD1. The CDR3 contains 15 residues. V lost 4 bases and J lost 2; bases outside the gene matches: 5. Germline lookup yields CDR1 MDHEN and CDR2 SYDVKM. CDR3 sequence: CASSSPGQGQETQYF. The CDR3 DNA is TGTGCCAGCAGTTCACCGGGACAGGGACAAGAGACCCAGTACTTC.

The J gene is TRBJ2-3, the V gene TRBV18, with TRBD2 matching over 13 bases. CDR1 is KGHSH, CDR2 LQKENI, per germline. Trimming took 1 base from V and 2 from J; bases not matched to a gene: 6. This CDR3 spans 18 amino acids. As DNA, the CDR3 is TGTGCCAGCTCACCACTCCGGACTAGCGGGAGCCCCACAGATACGCAGTATTTT. It is translated as CASSPLRTSGSPTDTQYF.

This chain joins TRBV15 and TRBJ2-7, with D unresolved. CDR1 is LNHNV, CDR2 YYDKDF, per germline (reference sequence). This CDR3 contains 17 residues. The V and J ends lost 0 bases and 2 bases respectively, with 17 bases between them. CDR3 region: CATSRDLSPGLAYEQYF. Here the CDR3 DNA reads TGTGCCACCAGCAGAGATTTATCACCAGGCTTAGCCTACGAGCAGTACTTC.